The clone carrying this T cell receptor (beta chain) was seen a few times. Original analysis: Quantification of nucleated cells was approximated via reference gene primer amplification. TCRdb's copy holds only in-frame clones and misses some; the assay was immunoSEQ multiplex PCR. V and J calls plus clone size are reproduced from that table; the DNA served to infer D and trimming. The repertoire consists of some 89,000 clones, with 81% occurring once and the leading ten covering around 4.5%. These data come from a study of blood T cell repertoires in COVID-19. Across the study: The cDNA or gDNA used as material had been derived from T cells, B-cell-depleted T cells, or PBMCs.

The material sequenced was peripheral blood. This sequence originates from a man in his fifties or sixties with acute or convalescent COVID-19.

The CDR3 loop reads CATSAGALTGANQPQHF. CDR3 sequence (DNA): TGTGCCACCAGTGCGGGCGCACTGACAGGGGCAAATCAGCCCCAGCATTTT. V gene TRBV24-1 combines with J gene TRBJ1-5; 8 bases line up with TRBD1. J gave up 4 bases and V 5 bases, and 12 bases lay outside the gene matches. The CDR3 runs to 17 residues. Germline CDR1 reads KGHDR; CDR2 reads SFDVKD.